A single sample gave rise to the 30 T cell receptor beta chains below, sequenced in a study of T cell changes during pregnancy in multiple sclerosis. Sequenced by immunoSEQ multiplex PCR; TCRdb stores in-frame clones only, minus some. The sample has about 53,000 clones, 90% seen once. Material: CD8+ T cells from peripheral blood mononuclear cells, obtained before pregnancy. Receptor source: a female donor with multiple sclerosis, enrolled in a pregnancy study.

The V and J genes are TRBV19 and TRBJ2-5; 9 bases line up with TRBD1. Trimming at V came to 6 bases and at J to 1 base, leaving 3 bases not matched to a gene. The CDR3 is 14 residues long. The V gene's germline CDR1 is LNHDA and CDR2 SQIVND (reference sequence). The CDR3 is CASREGQGQETQYF. The CDR3 nucleotides read TGTGCCAGTAGGGAGGGACAGGGCCAAGAGACCCAGTACTTC.

The rearrangement links TRBV9 to TRBJ2-3; TRBD2 agrees at 9 bases. The ends lost 0 bases at V and 1 base at J; junction bases unmatched: 12. CDR1 is SGDLS and CDR2 is YYNGEE in the germline V gene. The CDR3 is made up of 19 amino acids. CDR3 sequence: CASSVARAGGDGGTDTQYF. For the CDR3, the DNA is TGTGCCAGCAGCGTAGCTCGAGCGGGGGGTGACGGGGGCACAGATACGCAGTATTTT. Full variable domain (outside the CDR3, taken from reference TRBV9 and TRBJ2-3): DSGVTQTPKHLITATGQRVTLRCSPRSGDLSVYWYQQSLDQGLQFLIQYYNGEERAKGNILERFSAQQFPDLHSELNLSSLELGDSALYFCASSVARAGGDGGTDTQYFGPGTRLTVL.

As to this clone: Mismatch with germline at one junction end may stem from a read error. The chain links TRBV20-1 to TRBJ2-3; maybe TRBD2 (6 bases). CDR1 is DFQATT, CDR2 SNEGSKA, per germline (reference sequence). This CDR3 contains 11 residues. CDR3 sequence reads: CSAHGEAHRFF. DNA for the CDR3: TGCAGTGCTCACGGGGAGGCCCACCGGTTCTTT.

The chain couples TRBV13 to TRBJ1-3; 7 positions agree with TRBD1. The CDR3 spans 15 residues. J was trimmed by 1 base and V by 8 bases; bases with no gene match: 8. Germline lookup yields CDR1 PRHDT and CDR2 FYEKMQ (reference sequence). Written as DNA, the CDR3 is TGTGCCAGCGGGGCCGGGACAGATTCTGGAAACACCATATATTTT. It codes for CASGAGTDSGNTIYF.

V is TRBV7-6 and J is TRBJ1-6, with D tentatively TRBD1 (6 bases). Trimming took 5 bases from V and 6 from J, leaving 8 bases between them. CDR1 is SGHVS and CDR2 is FNYEAQ in the germline V gene. This CDR3 spans 13 amino acids. The DNA for the CDR3 is TGTGCCAGCAGCCCGGACAGTAATTCACCCCTCCACTTT. This codes for CASSPDSNSPLHF.

The sample holds one count of this clone. This sequence joins TRBV5-1 and TRBJ2-1; D unresolved. CDR1 is SGHRS, CDR2 YFSETQ, per germline. Trimming took 5 bases from V and 5 from J, leaving 5 bases between them. The CDR3 sequence is 11 residues long. CDR3 region: CASRRDNEQFF. In DNA form, the CDR3 reads TGCGCCAGCAGAAGAGACAATGAGCAGTTCTTC. Filled out from reference TRBV5-1 and TRBJ2-1, the complete variable domain reads KAGVTQTPRYLIKTRGQQVTLSCSPISGHRSVSWYQQTPGQGLQFLFEYFSETQRNKGNFPGRFSGRQFSNSRSEMNVSTLELGDSALYLCASRRDNEQFFGPGTRLTVL.

The chain combines TRBV7-2 with TRBJ2-3; TRBD2 matches at 7 bases. J lost 0 bases, V lost 3 bases, and 9 bases had no gene match. CDR3 length: 17 amino acids. Germline CDR1 reads SGHTA; CDR2 reads FQGNSA. DNA for the CDR3: TGTGCCAGCAGCTTTCCCCTAGCGGCCCCTAGCACAGATACGCAGTATTTT. Translated, it gives CASSFPLAAPSTDTQYF.

This sequence joins TRBV7-9 and TRBJ2-1; D possibly corresponds to TRBD2 (6 bases). CDR1 and CDR2 (germline): SEHNR, FQNEAQ (reference sequence). The CDR3 length is 11 residues. V was clipped by 0 bases and J by 12 bases, with 6 bases between them. The CDR3 DNA follows: TGTGCCAGCAGCTTAGCGGGAGGGCAGTTCTTC. Translation gives CASSLAGGQFF.

A single count supports this clone. The CDR3 coding sequence is TGTGCCAGCAGCCCGGGGGATTCTAACTATGGCTACACCTTC. This encodes CASSPGDSNYGYTF. The gene calls are TRBV9 and TRBJ1-2; the D gene is possibly TRBD1 (5 bases). Germline lookup yields CDR1 SGDLS and CDR2 YYNGEE. The length of the CDR3 is 14 residues. The V and J ends lost 4 bases and 0 bases respectively, with 10 bases between them.

This clone was seen a handful of times. The rearrangement uses TRBV9 and TRBJ2-4, with D possibly being TRBD1 (6 bases). Deletions cut 0 bases from V and 8 bases from J, with 12 bases between. Per germline, CDR1 SGDLS and CDR2 YYNGEE. This CDR3 is built from 14 residues. Here the CDR3 reads CASSVGTGWDIQYF. The DNA of the CDR3 is TGTGCCAGCAGCGTAGGCACAGGGTGGGACATTCAGTACTTC.

The rearrangement uses TRBV4-2 and TRBJ1-2; TRBD1 might be the D (5 bases). V dropped 0 bases and J dropped 4 bases, with 9 bases sitting between them. The germline gives CDR1 LGHNA, CDR2 YNFKEQ. This CDR3 is 14 amino acids long. DNA of the CDR3: TGTGCCAGCAGCCAAGAGGGGCAAGGCTATGGCTACACCTTC. Encoded protein: CASSQEGQGYGYTF.

This clone was counted a few times. V and J are TRBV10-3 and TRBJ1-5, with 7 nucleotides matching TRBD1. Unmatched junction bases numbered 2, after V lost 6 bases and J lost 0 bases. This CDR3 is built from 14 residues. The germline CDR1 and CDR2 sequences are ENHRY and SYGVKD. CDR3 amino acids: CAIRGTDSNQPQHF. CDR3 bases: TGTGCCATCAGAGGGACAGATAGCAATCAGCCCCAGCATTTT.

This clone was seen once. The V and J genes are TRBV19 and TRBJ1-2; 9 bases align to TRBD1. The germline gives CDR1 LNHDA, CDR2 SQIVND (reference sequence). The V segment lost 6 bases and the J segment 8 bases; nucleotides outside the gene matches: 7. The CDR3 consists of 13 residues. The CDR3 coding sequence is TGTGCCAGTAGCCCGGGACAGGGTAGCGGCTACACCTTC. It translates to CASSPGQGSGYTF.

The rearrangement joins TRBV15 to TRBJ2-2, with 7 bases aligning to TRBD2. The germline V gene encodes CDR1 LNHNV and CDR2 YYDKDF (reference sequence). Germline trimming cut 3 bases from V and 3 bases from J; bases unmatched to any gene: 4. This CDR3 has 15 amino acids. CDR3 bases: TGTGCCACCAGCAGGCGGGGGTTCGACACCGGGGAGCTGTTTTTT. As protein: CATSRRGFDTGELFF.

The chain joins TRBV19 to TRBJ2-2, with no clear D. Trimming cost V 11 bases and J 4 bases, with 5 bases left between them. Germline values: CDR1 LNHDA, CDR2 SQIVND (reference sequence). The CDR3 has 10 residues. Here the CDR3 DNA reads TGTGCCTCCGGCACCGGGGAGCTGTTTTTT. It yields the protein CASGTGELFF.

This CDR3 reads CASSGGRGGPFYEQFF. In DNA, the CDR3 is TGTGCCAGCAGTGGTGGTCGCGGGGGGCCTTTCTATGAGCAGTTCTTC. The chain recombines TRBV6-1 with TRBJ2-1; 8 nucleotides align to TRBD2. Trimming removed 4 bases from V and 8 bases from J; junction bases left unmatched: 13. The CDR3 covers 16 residues. The germline CDR1 and CDR2 sequences are MNHNS and SASEGT.

The V gene is TRBV4-3, the J gene TRBJ2-7; 7 nucleotides match TRBD1. J lost 2 bases, V lost 0 bases, and 7 bases had no gene match. The CDR3 has 16 amino acids. Germline CDR1 and CDR2: LGHNA and YSLEER. The CDR3 loop reads CASSQDWGTVPYEQYF. CDR3 nucleotide sequence: TGCGCCAGCAGCCAAGATTGGGGGACAGTCCCCTACGAGCAGTACTTC.

This chain joins TRBV9 and TRBJ1-1; possibly TRBD1 for D (6 bases). Between the trimmed V and J ends, which lost 4 bases and 0 bases, there was a span of 13 bases. The CDR3 is 15 amino acids. In germline, CDR1 is SGDLS, CDR2 YYNGEE. The CDR3: CASSITGSMNTEAFF. The CDR3 nucleotides read TGTGCCAGCAGCATTACAGGGAGCATGAACACTGAAGCTTTCTTT. Supplemented by reference TRBV9 and TRBJ1-1, the full variable domain reads DSGVTQTPKHLITATGQRVTLRCSPRSGDLSVYWYQQSLDQGLQFLIQYYNGEERAKGNILERFSAQQFPDLHSELNLSSLELGDSALYFCASSITGSMNTEAFFGQGTRLTVV.

This chain connects TRBV9 to TRBJ2-7, with a tentative D call TRBD2 (6 bases). V was cut by 3 bases and J by 3 bases, with 10 bases left in between. The CDR3 is 13 residues long. In germline, CDR1 is SGDLS, CDR2 YYNGEE. The CDR3 sequence: CASSAPGDYEQYF. Written as DNA, the CDR3 is TGTGCCAGCAGCGCTCCGGGGGACTACGAGCAGTACTTC.

The chain has TRBV25-1 and TRBJ2-1; TRBD1 might be the D (7 bases). The germline gives CDR1 MGHDK, CDR2 SYGVNS. Trimming pared 5 bases from V and 5 bases from J, leaving 22 bases between. CDR3 length: 17 residues. CDR3 loop: CASSIGQAKEGHNEQFF. The CDR3 DNA reads TGTGCCAGCAGTATCGGACAGGCCAAGGAGGGGCACAATGAGCAGTTCTTC. Supplemented by reference TRBV25-1 and TRBJ2-1, the full variable domain reads EADIYQTPRYLVIGTGKKITLECSQTMGHDKMYWYQQDPGMELHLIHYSYGVNSTEKGDLSSESTVSRIRTEHFPLTLESARPSHTSQYLCASSIGQAKEGHNEQFFGPGTRLTVL.

The V and J genes are TRBV4-1 and TRBJ2-4; the D gene is possibly TRBD1 (6 bases). V lost 6 bases and J 3 bases, leaving 12 bases between the germline ends. Germline-derived CDR1 and CDR2 are MGHRA and YSYEKL. The CDR3 sequence is 14 residues long. The CDR3 region is CASSLGGGKNIQYF. CDR3 DNA sequence: TGCGCCAGCAGTCTTGGGGGCGGCAAAAACATTCAGTACTTC.

Note on this clone: One end of the junction is discordant with germline, which a read error may explain. The chain carries TRBV7-9 and TRBJ1-2, with no clear D. There are 14 residues in the CDR3. Per the germline V gene, CDR1 is SEHNR and CDR2 is FQNEAQ (reference sequence). The CDR3 DNA is TGTGCCAGCAGCTCCACAATGCCCGGGCTAGGCCGGGACTTC. Its protein product is CASSSTMPGLGRDF.

The V call is TRBV9, the J call TRBJ1-2; D is uncertain. Germline V gene sequence: CDR1 SGDLS, CDR2 YYNGEE. The V and J ends lost 5 bases and 6 bases respectively, with 11 bases between them. The CDR3 covers 12 residues. In DNA form, the CDR3 reads TGTGCCAGCAGGGAGGGAGGGAATGGCTACACCTTC. Translated, it gives CASREGGNGYTF.

A single count supports this clone. The chain employs TRBV7-9 and TRBJ2-7, with 8 bases that match TRBD1. CDR3 length equals 16 residues. V lost 5 bases to trimming and J lost 2 bases; unmatched junction nucleotides: 11. CDR1 is SEHNR and CDR2 is FQNEAQ in the germline V gene (reference sequence). The DNA for the CDR3 is TGTGCCAGCAGCCAAACGACCAGGGGGCTCGCCTACGAGCAGTACTTC. This encodes CASSQTTRGLAYEQYF. Looking up the rest from reference TRBV7-9 and TRBJ2-7 gives the full variable domain: DTGVSQNPRHKITKRGQNVTFRCDPISEHNRLYWYRQTLGQGPEFLTYFQNEAQLEKSRLLSDRFSAERPKGSFSTLEIQRTEQGDSAMYLCASSQTTRGLAYEQYFGPGTRLTVT.

V and J are TRBV4-3 and TRBJ2-7; TRBD1 agrees at 10 bases. Looked up from germline, CDR1 is LGHNA and CDR2 is YSLEER. V lost 1 base to trimming and J lost 4 bases; unmatched junction nucleotides: 10. This CDR3 is 17 amino acids long. The CDR3 DNA reads as TGCGCCAGCAGCCAAGCCCCACCGGGACAGGGGTGGTACGAGCAGTACTTC. It codes for CASSQAPPGQGWYEQYF.

The V gene is TRBV13, the J gene TRBJ1-1, with TRBD1 matching 9 bases. The junction had 7 bases not matched to a gene; V was cut back by 5 bases and J by 3 bases. The CDR3 length is 15 residues. Germline CDR1 is PRHDT and CDR2 is FYEKMQ (reference sequence). The CDR3: CASSPKDRGYTEAFF. The CDR3 bases are TGTGCCAGCAGCCCAAAAGACAGGGGGTACACTGAAGCTTTCTTT.

This clone was observed a single time. The chain joins TRBV2 to TRBJ2-1, with 10 bases that match TRBD2. The CDR3 covers 15 residues. The trim removed 11 bases at V and 4 bases at J, leaving 11 bases unmatched. CDR1 is SNHLY, CDR2 FYNNEI, per germline. In nucleotides, the CDR3 is TGTGCCTCCTTGGGTAGCGGGGGGTGGTACAATGAGCAGTTCTTC. Its protein product is CASLGSGGWYNEQFF.

This clone was picked up a small number of times. This chain connects TRBV2 to TRBJ1-3; D uncertain. The CDR3 consists of 19 residues. Trimming pared 1 base from V and 1 base from J, leaving 20 bases between. Germline CDR1 SNHLY, CDR2 FYNNEI. CDR3 nucleotide sequence: TGTGCCAGCAGTGAAGATACTGAGTACCTTGAGATATCTGGAAACACCATATATTTT. Protein product: CASSEDTEYLEISGNTIYF.

The rearrangement links TRBV9 to TRBJ2-1; 15 bases are a match to TRBD2. This CDR3 spans 20 amino acids. Germline trimming cut 2 bases from V and 0 bases from J; bases unmatched to any gene: 9. Germline V gene data show CDR1 as SGDLS and CDR2 as YYNGEE. The DNA of the CDR3 is TGTGCCAGCAGCGTCGGACCCGGACTAGCGGGGGGGGGCTCCTACAATGAGCAGTTCTTC. Protein sequence: CASSVGPGLAGGGSYNEQFF.

The V gene is TRBV13, the J gene TRBJ2-7; 7 bases align to TRBD2. This CDR3 has 14 amino acids. Per the germline V gene, CDR1 is PRHDT and CDR2 is FYEKMQ (reference sequence). J lost 2 bases, V lost 0 bases, and 1 base had no gene match. CDR3 coding DNA: TGTGCCAGCAGCTTAGGGCGGGGGACCTACGAGCAGTACTTC. Protein sequence: CASSLGRGTYEQYF.